One and the same sample provided the 3 T cell receptor beta chains below, sequenced in a study of T cell responses to AZD1222 COVID-19 vaccine. The method was immunoSEQ multiplex PCR; TCRdb's version includes in-frame clones alone and lacks a portion of them. Of about 140,000 clones detected, over 75% appear once; the ten largest clones hold roughly 4.7%. The sample was peripheral blood, taken on day 0 of AZD1222 vaccination. The receptors were sampled from an adult in good health.

The chain uses TRBV7-3 and TRBJ2-3; D remains unclear. The CDR3 has 15 amino acids. The germline CDR1 and CDR2 sequences are SGHTA and FQGTGA. Deletions cut 5 bases from V and 2 bases from J, with 14 bases between. CDR3 nucleotides: TGTGCCAGCAGCCCCCTGACCCTAATCACAGATACGCAGTATTTT. It encodes CASSPLTLITDTQYF.

The V gene is TRBV7-9, the J gene TRBJ1-1; D is ambiguous. Per germline, CDR1 SEHNR and CDR2 FQNEAQ (reference sequence). V was shortened by 1 base and J by 3 bases, with 9 bases between the two germline ends. The CDR3 has 14 amino acids. The CDR3 loop is CASSLEVSDTEAFF. For the CDR3, the DNA is TGTGCCAGCAGCTTAGAGGTTAGTGACACTGAAGCTTTCTTT. Looking up the rest from reference TRBV7-9 and TRBJ1-1 gives the full variable domain: DTGVSQNPRHKITKRGQNVTFRCDPISEHNRLYWYRQTLGQGPEFLTYFQNEAQLEKSRLLSDRFSAERPKGSFSTLEIQRTEQGDSAMYLCASSLEVSDTEAFFGQGTRLTVV.

The CDR3 spells CASSFSGTYEQYF. CDR3 DNA sequence: TGTGCCAGCAGTTTTTCAGGGACCTACGAGCAGTACTTC. The chain carries TRBV12-3 or TRBV12-4 and TRBJ2-7; D is possibly TRBD1 (5 bases). The CDR3 has 13 amino acids. The ends were cut back, 3 bases at V and 2 bases at J, with 8 bases in the middle.